One and the same sample provided the 4 T cell receptor beta chains below, sequenced in a study of blood T cells in healthy people across ages. With a J-beta primer mix and a sample-barcoded 5' primer, a second PCR ran about 6 to 11 cycles. TCRdb ran MiXCR on the 5' RACE reads and lists one entry per CDR3 protein. There are 1.5 million to 2 million distinct CDR3 sequences in the sample; 30% to 40% occur only once, and 20% to 25% lies in the top ten. Material: blood. The receptors come from a human donor in good health.

The V and J genes are TRBV9 and TRBJ2-7; D possibly corresponds to TRBD1 (6 bases). Germline-derived CDR1 and CDR2 are SGDLS and YYNGEE. CDR3 length: 16 residues. V was trimmed by 3 bases and J by 1 base, leaving 17 bases between them. The CDR3 spells CASSERPDRRSYEQYF. CDR3 bases: TGTGCCAGCAGCGAACGCCCGGACAGACGGTCCTACGAGCAGTACTTC.

V is TRBV20-1 and J is TRBJ1-4, with 9 bases that match TRBD1. CDR1 DFQATT and CDR2 SNEGSKA come from the germline V gene (reference sequence). The CDR3 loop spans 16 amino acids. With 6 bases clipped from V and 8 bases from J, the junction kept 16 bases outside the gene matches. CDR3 sequence (DNA): TGCAGTGCACCACTTCCAACCGGGACAGGGAAGGAAAAACTGTTTTTT. Protein sequence: CSAPLPTGTGKEKLFF.

This clonotype was found a few times. This rearrangement joins TRBV4-1 to TRBJ2-5, with D uncertain. V lost 1 base to trimming and J lost 1 base, with 10 bases between them. Germline assignment: CDR1 MGHRA and CDR2 YSYEKL. The CDR3 is 15 residues long. CDR3 in amino acids: CASSQGSVAQETQYF. CDR3 bases: TGCGCCAGCAGCCAAGGGAGTGTTGCCCAAGAGACCCAGTACTTC.

The V gene is TRBV7-2, the J gene TRBJ1-2; TRBD1 aligns across 7 bases. There are 15 residues in the CDR3. The germline CDR1 and CDR2 sequences are SGHTA and FQGNSA. Germline trimming cut 2 bases from V and 4 bases from J; bases unmatched to any gene: 7. CDR3 loop: CASSLWGTESYGYTF. The DNA for the CDR3 is TGTGCCAGCAGCTTATGGGGGACAGAATCCTATGGCTACACCTTC.